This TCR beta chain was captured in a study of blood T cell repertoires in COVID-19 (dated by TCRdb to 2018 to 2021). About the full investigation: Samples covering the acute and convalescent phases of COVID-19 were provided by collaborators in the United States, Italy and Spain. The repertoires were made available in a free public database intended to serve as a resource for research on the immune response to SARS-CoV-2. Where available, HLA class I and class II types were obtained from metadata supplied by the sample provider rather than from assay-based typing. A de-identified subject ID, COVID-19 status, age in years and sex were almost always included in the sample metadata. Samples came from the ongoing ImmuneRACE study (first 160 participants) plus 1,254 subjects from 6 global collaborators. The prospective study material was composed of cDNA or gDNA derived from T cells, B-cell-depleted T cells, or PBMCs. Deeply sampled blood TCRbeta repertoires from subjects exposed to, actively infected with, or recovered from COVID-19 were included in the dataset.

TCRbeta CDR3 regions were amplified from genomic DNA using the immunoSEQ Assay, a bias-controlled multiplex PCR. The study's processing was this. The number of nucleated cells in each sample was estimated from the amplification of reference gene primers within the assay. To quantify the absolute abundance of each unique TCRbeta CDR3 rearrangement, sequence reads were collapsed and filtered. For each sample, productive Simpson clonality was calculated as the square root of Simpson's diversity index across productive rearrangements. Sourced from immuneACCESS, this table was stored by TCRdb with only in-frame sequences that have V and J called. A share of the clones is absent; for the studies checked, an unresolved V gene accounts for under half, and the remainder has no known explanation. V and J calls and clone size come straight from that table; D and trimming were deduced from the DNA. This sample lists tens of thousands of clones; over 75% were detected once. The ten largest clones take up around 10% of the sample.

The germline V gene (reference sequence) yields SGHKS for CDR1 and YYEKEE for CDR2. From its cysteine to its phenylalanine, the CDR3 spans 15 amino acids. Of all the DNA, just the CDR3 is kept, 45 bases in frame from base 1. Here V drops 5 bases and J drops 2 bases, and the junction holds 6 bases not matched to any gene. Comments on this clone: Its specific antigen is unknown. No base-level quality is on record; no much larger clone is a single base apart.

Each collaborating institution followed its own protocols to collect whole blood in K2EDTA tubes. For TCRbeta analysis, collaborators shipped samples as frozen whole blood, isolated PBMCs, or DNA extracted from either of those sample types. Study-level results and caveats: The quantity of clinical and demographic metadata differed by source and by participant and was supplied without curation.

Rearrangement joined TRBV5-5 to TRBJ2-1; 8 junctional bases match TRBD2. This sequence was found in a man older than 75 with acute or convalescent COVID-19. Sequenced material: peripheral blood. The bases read TGTGCCAGCAGTACGAGCGGGAGCCCCTACAATGAGCAGTTCTTC. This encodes CASSTSGSPYNEQFF.